Listed below are T cell receptor beta chains from one sample, sequenced in a study of shared clonotypes between healthy human individuals. The method was immunoSEQ multiplex PCR; TCRdb's version includes in-frame clones alone and lacks a portion of them. The sample lists 2 million to 2.5 million clones, more than 90% occurring once. Material: naive CD4+ T cells sorted from blood. These receptors were collected from a man younger than 35 in good health. Both conserved end residues are trimmed from each CDR3.

v_gene	j_gene	CDR3aa
TRBV19	TRBJ1-2	ASSTLPDRENYGYT
TRBV5-1	TRBJ2-6	ASRDGSGANVLT
TRBV28	TRBJ2-3	ASSLGTSTDTQY
TRBV11-2	TRBJ1-3	ASSLDGAGNTIY
TRBV6-5	TRBJ1-2	ASRDQGLYGYT
TRBV5-4	TRBJ2-1	ASSLDSGAGRNEQF
TRBV7-9	TRBJ1-1	ASSGGPTEAF
TRBV7-9	TRBJ2-5	AEGGRQETQY
TRBV5-4	TRBJ1-2	ASSLGNRGYT
TRBV28	TRBJ1-1	ASLNWGVAF
TRBV5-8	TRBJ2-3	ASSTGLAGVGNTQY
TRBV28	TRBJ2-5	ASSFSALGLGGQY
TRBV4-1	TRBJ1-3	ASSLGTFGNTIY
TRBV6-1	TRBJ1-5	ASSARRTDIYSNQPQH
TRBV30	TRBJ1-1	AWRRNTEAF
TRBV9	TRBJ1-1	ASSDRGGMNTEAF
TRBV28	TRBJ2-7	ASSRVGTGAFNEQY
TRBV30	TRBJ1-2	AWSLDRVNGYT
TRBV18	TRBJ2-6	ASSYTGANVLT
TRBV5-6	TRBJ2-1	APLDRGDNEQF
TRBV7-2	TRBJ2-7	ASSLVGGIYEQY
TRBV28	TRBJ1-1	ASSLRGRAAIPEAF
TRBV30	TRBJ2-7	ARAGTVLIYEQY
TRBV10-3	TRBJ1-1	AIGTGMNTEAF
TRBV18	TRBJ2-5	ASSGMEETQY
TRBV5-1	TRBJ2-1	ASGLQGAYNEQF